This TCR beta chain was profiled in a study of technical replicates of blood from a handful of donors. Trimming shortened V by 5 bases and J by 2 bases, and 6 bases separated the two germline ends. Germline CDR1 is KGHSH and CDR2 is LQKENI. The CDR3 consists of 12 residues. Repertoires were generated with immunoSEQ multiplex PCR, while TCRdb's copy carries only in-frame clones and drops some. The table has about 79,000 clones, more than 85% seen once. The origin of this receptor is a human donor in good health. Some clones in this sample may be carry-over from other donors' samples. Sequenced input: T cells isolated from PBMCs. The chain employs TRBV18 and TRBJ1-1; D gene ambiguous. This CDR3 reads CASSATNTEAFF. For the CDR3, the DNA is TGTGCCAGCTCAGCGACAAACACTGAAGCTTTCTTT. The complete variable domain, with remaining parts taken from reference TRBV18 and TRBJ1-1, reads NAGVMQNPRHLVRRRGQEARLRCSPMKGHSHVYWYRQLPEEGLKFMVYLQKENIIDESGMPKERFSAEFPKEGPSILRIQQVVRGDSAAYFCASSATNTEAFFGQGTRLTVV.